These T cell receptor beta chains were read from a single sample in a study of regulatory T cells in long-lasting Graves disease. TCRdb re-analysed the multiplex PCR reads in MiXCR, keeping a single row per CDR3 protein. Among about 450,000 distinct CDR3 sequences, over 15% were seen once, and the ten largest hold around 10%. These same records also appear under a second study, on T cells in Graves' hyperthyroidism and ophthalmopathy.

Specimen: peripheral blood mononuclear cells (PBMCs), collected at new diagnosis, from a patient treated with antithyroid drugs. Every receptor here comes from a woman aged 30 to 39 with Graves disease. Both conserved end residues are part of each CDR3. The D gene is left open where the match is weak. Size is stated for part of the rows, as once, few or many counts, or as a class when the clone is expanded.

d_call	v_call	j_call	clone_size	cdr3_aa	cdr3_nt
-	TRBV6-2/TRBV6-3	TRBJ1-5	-	CASKKTVDQPQHF	TGTGCCAGCAAAAAGACAGTGGATCAGCCCCAGCATTTT
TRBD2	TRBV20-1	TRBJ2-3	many	CSARQGPGGDTQYF	TGCAGTGCTAGACAGGGTCCGGGAGGAGATACGCAGTATTTT
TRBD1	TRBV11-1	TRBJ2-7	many	CASSLGRTGRSPSYEQYF	TGTGCCAGCAGCCTAGGCCGGACAGGGCGATCACCCTCCTACGAGCAGTACTTC
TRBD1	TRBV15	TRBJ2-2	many	CATSRDRGPNTGELFF	TGTGCCACCAGCAGAGATAGGGGGCCGAACACCGGGGAGCTGTTTTTT
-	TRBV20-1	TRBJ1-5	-	CSALSDQPQHF	TGCAGTGCTCTTTCAGATCAGCCCCAGCATTTT
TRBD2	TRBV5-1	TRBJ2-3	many	CASSSGLVLTDTQYF	TGCGCCAGCAGCTCGGGACTAGTCCTCACGGATACGCAGTATTTT
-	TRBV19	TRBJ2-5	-	CASGQQETQYF	TGTGCCAGCGGACAGCAAGAGACCCAGTACTTC
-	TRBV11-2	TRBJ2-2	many	CASSSSRLGELFF	TGTGCCAGCAGCTCTTCCCGTCTCGGGGAGCTGTTTTTT
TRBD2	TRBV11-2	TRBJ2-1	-	CASSLTRGSGDNEQFF	TGTGCCAGCAGCTTAACAAGGGGTAGCGGGGACAATGAGCAGTTCTTC
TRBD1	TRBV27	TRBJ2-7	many	CASSLGQLTYEQYF	TGTGCCAGCAGCCTGGGACAGTTAACCTACGAGCAGTACTTC
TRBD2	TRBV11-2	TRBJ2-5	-	CASSLFRRTSGGQETQYF	TGTGCCAGCAGCTTATTTCGACGCACTAGCGGGGGACAAGAGACCCAGTACTTC
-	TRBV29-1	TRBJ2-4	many	CSVEVRYGPANIQYF	TGCAGCGTTGAAGTGAGGTACGGGCCCGCAAACATTCAGTACTTC
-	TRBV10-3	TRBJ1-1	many	CAISLGGVKTEAFF	TGTGCCATCAGTCTAGGGGGTGTCAAAACTGAAGCTTTCTTT
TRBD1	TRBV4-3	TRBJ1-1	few	CASTSTDRGATEAFF	TGCGCCAGCACTTCAACGGACAGGGGTGCTACTGAAGCTTTCTTT
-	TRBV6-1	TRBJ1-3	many	CASSQDGSSGNTIYF	TGTGCCAGCAGCCAAGATGGCAGCTCTGGAAACACCATATATTTT
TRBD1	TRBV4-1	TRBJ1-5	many	CASSQDLGVRGGNQPQHF	TGCGCCAGCAGCCAAGATCTGGGAGTCAGGGGGGGCAATCAGCCCCAGCATTTT
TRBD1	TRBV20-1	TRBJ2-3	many	CSARVPTGGIADTQYF	TGCAGTGCTAGAGTTCCGACAGGGGGGATTGCAGATACGCAGTATTTT
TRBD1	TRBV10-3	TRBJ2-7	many	CAISESGQYYEQYF	TGTGCCATCAGTGAGTCGGGACAGTACTACGAGCAGTACTTC
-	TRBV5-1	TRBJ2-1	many	CASSGGTPREQFF	TGCGCCAGCAGCGGGGGGACGCCCAGGGAGCAGTTCTTC
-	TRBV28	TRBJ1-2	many	CASRTPRAPDGYTF	TGTGCCAGCAGGACCCCCAGGGCCCCAGATGGCTACACCTTC
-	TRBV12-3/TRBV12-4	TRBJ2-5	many	CASSQIGQGGTQYF	TGTGCCAGCAGCCAAATAGGCCAGGGAGGGACCCAGTACTTC
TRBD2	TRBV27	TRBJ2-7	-	CASSLQGLAGGYEQYF	TGTGCCAGCAGTTTGCAAGGACTAGCGGGAGGCTACGAGCAGTACTTC
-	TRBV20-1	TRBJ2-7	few	CSAAVSSYEQYF	TGCAGTGCCGCGGTGAGCTCCTACGAGCAGTACTTC
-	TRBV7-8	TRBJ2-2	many	CASSPTANTGELFF	TGTGCCAGCAGCCCGACAGCGAACACCGGGGAGCTGTTTTTT
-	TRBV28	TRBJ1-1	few	CASTETPGDTEAFF	TGTGCCAGCACCGAGACCCCAGGAGACACTGAAGCTTTCTTT
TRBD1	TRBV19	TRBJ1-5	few	CASSLDRGLQPQHF	TGTGCCAGTAGTCTCGACAGGGGGCTTCAGCCCCAGCATTTT
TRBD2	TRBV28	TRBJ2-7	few	CASSLLGGGEYEQYF	TGTGCCAGCAGTTTACTTGGGGGGGGAGAGTACGAGCAGTACTTC
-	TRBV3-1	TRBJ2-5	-	CASRPLIGYQETQYF	TGTGCCAGCAGACCTTTGATCGGGTATCAAGAGACCCAGTACTTC
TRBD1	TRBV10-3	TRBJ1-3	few	CAITEDRRTGNTIYF	TGTGCCATCACTGAGGACAGGCGTACTGGAAACACCATATATTTT